This T cell receptor (beta chain) is drawn from a study of T cells in Graves' hyperthyroidism and ophthalmopathy. Study in general: Prior to any treatment, at the point of initial diagnosis, peripheral blood was collected.

This CDR3 has 15 residues. The V end lost 6 bases, the J end lost 1 base, and 15 bases lay between the germline ends. Germline loops: CDR1 KGHSH, CDR2 LQKENI. RNA transcripts provided the source from which TCR beta CDR3 regions were amplified. HTBI primers were the set used in a first-round RT-PCR of the TCR CDR3. TCRdb recomputed calls from the multiplex PCR reads with MiXCR, one row per CDR3 protein. This sample carries 370,000 or so distinct CDR3 sequences, 25% of them seen once, and the ten largest clones take more than 60%. The TCR was taken from a man in his fifties or sixties with Graves' hyperthyroidism. The genes are TRBV18 and TRBJ1-1; D is possibly TRBD1 (6 bases). The sample was blood. CDR3 region: CASSLGQSQNTEAFF. CDR3 nucleotide sequence: TGTGCCAGCTCGCTAGGACAGTCCCAGAACACTGAAGCTTTCTTT.